This is a list of T cell receptor beta chains from one sample in a study of CD8 T cells in ankylosing spondylitis. TCRdb used MiXCR to reprocess the 5' RACE reads, holding one entry per CDR3 protein. The sample holds hundreds of thousands of distinct CDR3 sequences, roughly an eighth seen once. Specimen: blood, either unsorted or a sorted T cell fraction (not recorded which). The receptors originated from a male donor with ankylosing spondylitis. Each CDR3 is given with its conserved first and last residue. A D gene is named only where the DNA matches it firmly. Expanded clones get a size class; other rows say once, few or many, or leave the size out.

v_gene	d_gene	j_gene	abundance	CDR3nt	CDR3aa
TRBV20-1	TRBD1	TRBJ1-2	few	TGCAGTGCTCCGGACAGGAACTATGGCTACACCTTC	CSAPDRNYGYTF
TRBV20-1	-	TRBJ1-2	-	TGCAGTGCTAGAGGGGGCAGCGCTGGCTATGGCTACACCTTC	CSARGGSAGYGYTF
TRBV4-2	-	TRBJ2-1	many	TGTGCCAGCAGCCAAGATCCCGCTAGCCGTGATACATTTGAGTTCTTC	CASSQDPASRDTFEFF
TRBV7-2	TRBD2	TRBJ2-1	many	TGTGCCAGCAGCTTAGCGGCCCAGCGGGAGAGGAGTGAGCAGTTCTTC	CASSLAAQRERSEQFF
TRBV2	TRBD1	TRBJ1-2	-	TGTGCCGACCACTACAGGGGAGGGGATGGCTACACCTTC	CADHYRGGDGYTF
TRBV20-1	TRBD2	TRBJ2-1	-	TGCAGTGCTACTAGACTAGCGGGAGTAGACAATGAGCAGTTCTTC	CSATRLAGVDNEQFF
TRBV9	TRBD2	TRBJ2-1	few	TGTGCCAGCCTACTAGCGGGAGGGGGCAATGAGCAGTTCTTC	CASLLAGGGNEQFF
TRBV4-2	-	TRBJ2-1	-	TGTGCCAGCAGCCAAGACAGCGACAATGAGCAGTTCTTC	CASSQDSDNEQFF
TRBV19	-	TRBJ2-2	-	TGTGCCAGTAGTGCTAGACAGACTAACACCGGGGAGCTGTTTTTT	CASSARQTNTGELFF
TRBV11-3	-	TRBJ2-2	many	TGTGCCAGCAGCACCCTTAACACCGGGGAGCTGTTTTTT	CASSTLNTGELFF
TRBV20-1	-	TRBJ1-4	-	TGCAGTGCTAGAGATCCAGGCAGTGCAACTAATGAAAAACTGTTTTTT	CSARDPGSATNEKLFF
TRBV12-3/TRBV12-4	-	TRBJ1-1	-	TGTGCCAGCAGTTTAGGTACAGGACAGAAAATAGCTTTCTTT	CASSLGTGQKIAFF
TRBV3-1	TRBD1	TRBJ2-2	few	TGTGCCAGCGCCGGACAGGGATACACCGGGGAGCTGTTTTTT	CASAGQGYTGELFF
TRBV20-1	TRBD1	TRBJ2-1	-	TGCAGTGCTAGAGGGGGACAGGCCGATGAGCAGTTCTTC	CSARGGQADEQFF
TRBV4-2	TRBD2	TRBJ2-5	-	TGTGCCAGCAGCCCGAAGGTCTGGGGGGGAGAAGAGACCCAGTACTTC	CASSPKVWGGEETQYF
TRBV5-1	-	TRBJ2-5	few	TGCGCCAGCAGCTTGGTAGGGGTGAAAGGGGAGACCCAGTACTTC	CASSLVGVKGETQYF
TRBV20-1	-	TRBJ2-1	few	TGCAGTGCTAGGGTCTCGGTCTACAATGAGCAGTTCTTC	CSARVSVYNEQFF
TRBV24-1	TRBD2	TRBJ2-5	-	TGTGCCACCAGGAGACTAGCGGGGCTTCAAGAGACCCAGTACTTC	CATRRLAGLQETQYF
TRBV30	-	TRBJ2-2	few	TGTGCCTGGAAGGCGGTGCGTAGCGGGGAGCTGTTTTTT	CAWKAVRSGELFF
TRBV6-1	-	TRBJ1-4	-	TGTGCCAGCAAAAGCGGCAGAGCTAATGAAAAACTGTTTTTT	CASKSGRANEKLFF
TRBV10-3	TRBD2	TRBJ2-2	many	TGTGCCATCAATATAGCGGGACCTACCACCGGGGAGCTGTTTTTT	CAINIAGPTTGELFF
TRBV13	-	TRBJ2-1	few	TGTGCCAGCAGCCCCATCACGGGCAGCTCCTACAATGAGCAGTTCTTC	CASSPITGSSYNEQFF
TRBV20-1	-	TRBJ2-5	-	TGCAGTGCCAGAGAACTACCCCAAGAGACCCAGTACTTC	CSARELPQETQYF
TRBV6-1	-	TRBJ1-2	few	TGTGCCAGCAGTGAGCGGACAGCTAACTATGGCTACACCTTC	CASSERTANYGYTF
TRBV20-1	TRBD2	TRBJ2-1	-	TGCAGTGCTATCTCAGGGACTAGCGTCTACAATGAGCAGTTCTTC	CSAISGTSVYNEQFF
TRBV20-1	TRBD1	TRBJ2-5	-	TGCAGTGCTAGGGACAGGGCGTACCAAGAGACCCAGTACTTC	CSARDRAYQETQYF
TRBV20-1	-	TRBJ2-2	-	TGCAGTGCTGGCCAGCTAGGCACCGGGGAGCTGTTTTTT	CSAGQLGTGELFF